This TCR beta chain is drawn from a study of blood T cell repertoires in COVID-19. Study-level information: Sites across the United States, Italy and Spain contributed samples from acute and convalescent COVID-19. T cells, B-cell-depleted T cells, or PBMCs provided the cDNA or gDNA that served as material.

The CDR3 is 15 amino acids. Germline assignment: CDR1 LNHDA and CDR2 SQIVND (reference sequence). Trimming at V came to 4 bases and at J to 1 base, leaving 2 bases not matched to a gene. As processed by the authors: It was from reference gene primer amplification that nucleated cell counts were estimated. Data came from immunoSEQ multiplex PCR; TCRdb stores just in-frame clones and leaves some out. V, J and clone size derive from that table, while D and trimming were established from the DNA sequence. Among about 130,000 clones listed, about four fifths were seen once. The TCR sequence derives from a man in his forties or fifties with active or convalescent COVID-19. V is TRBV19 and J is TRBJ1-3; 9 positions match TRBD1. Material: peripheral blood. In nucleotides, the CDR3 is TGTGCCAGTAGTAGGGGACAGGGATCTGGAAACACCATATATTTT. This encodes CASSRGQGSGNTIYF.